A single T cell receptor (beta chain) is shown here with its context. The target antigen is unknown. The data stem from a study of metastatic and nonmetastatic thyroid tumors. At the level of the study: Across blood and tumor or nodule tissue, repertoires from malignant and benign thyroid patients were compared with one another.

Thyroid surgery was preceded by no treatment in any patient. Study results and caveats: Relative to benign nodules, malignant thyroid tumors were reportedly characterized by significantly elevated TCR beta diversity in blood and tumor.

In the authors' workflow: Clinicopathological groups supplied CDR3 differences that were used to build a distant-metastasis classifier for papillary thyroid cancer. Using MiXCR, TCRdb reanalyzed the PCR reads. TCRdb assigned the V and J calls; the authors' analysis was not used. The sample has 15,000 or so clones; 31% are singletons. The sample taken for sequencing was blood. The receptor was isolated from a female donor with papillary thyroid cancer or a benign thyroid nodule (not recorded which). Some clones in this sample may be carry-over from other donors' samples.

The CDR3 nucleotides read TGCAGTGCTAGGGGGACTAGCGGGAGGTACGAGCAGTACTTC. As protein: CSARGTSGRYEQYF. This chain uses TRBV20-1 with TRBJ2-7, with 15 bases aligning to TRBD2. The V gene end was trimmed by 3 bases and the J gene end by 4 bases; junction bases not matched to a gene: 1. The CDR3 has 14 amino acids. Germline-derived CDR1 and CDR2 are DFQATT and SNEGSKA (reference sequence).